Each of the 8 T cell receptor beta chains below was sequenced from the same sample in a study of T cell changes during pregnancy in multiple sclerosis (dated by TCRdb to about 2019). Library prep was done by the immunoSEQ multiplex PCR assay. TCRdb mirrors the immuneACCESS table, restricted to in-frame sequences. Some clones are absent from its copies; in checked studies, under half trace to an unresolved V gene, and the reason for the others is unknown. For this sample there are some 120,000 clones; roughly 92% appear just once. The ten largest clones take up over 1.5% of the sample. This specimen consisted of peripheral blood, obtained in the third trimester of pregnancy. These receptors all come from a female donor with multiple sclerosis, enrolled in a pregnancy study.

CDR3 sequence: CASTLIGGGGGELFF. CDR3 nucleotides: TGTGCCAGCACCCTAATAGGGGGCGGAGGCGGGGAGCTGTTTTTT. The chain uses TRBV6-5 and TRBJ2-2; the match to TRBD1 covers 7 bases. Germline lookup yields CDR1 MNHEY and CDR2 SVGAGI. The CDR3 is 15 residues long. The junction had 12 bases not matched to a gene; V was cut back by 7 bases and J by 7 bases.

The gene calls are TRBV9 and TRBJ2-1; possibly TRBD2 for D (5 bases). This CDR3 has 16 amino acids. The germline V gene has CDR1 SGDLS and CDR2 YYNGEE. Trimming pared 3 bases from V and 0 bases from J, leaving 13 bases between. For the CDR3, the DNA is TGTGCCAGCAGCGGAGCGGACTTCTCCTCCTACAATGAGCAGTTCTTC. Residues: CASSGADFSSYNEQFF.

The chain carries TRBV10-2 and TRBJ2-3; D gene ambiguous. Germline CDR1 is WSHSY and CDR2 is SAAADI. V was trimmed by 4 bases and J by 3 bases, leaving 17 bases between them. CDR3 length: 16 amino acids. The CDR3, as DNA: TGCGCCAGCAGTGGACCCGGCCTCCGGCGGACAGATACGCAGTATTTT. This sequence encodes CASSGPGLRRTDTQYF.

DNA for the CDR3: TGCGCCAGTATGACTAGCGGGAGGATGGAGACCCAGTACTTC. Amino acids: CASMTSGRMETQYF. The rearrangement joins TRBV10-2 to TRBJ2-5, with 13 bases that match TRBD2. CDR1 is WSHSY and CDR2 is SAAADI in the germline V gene. Trimming took 9 bases from V and 5 from J; bases not matched to a gene: 6. The CDR3 consists of 14 residues.

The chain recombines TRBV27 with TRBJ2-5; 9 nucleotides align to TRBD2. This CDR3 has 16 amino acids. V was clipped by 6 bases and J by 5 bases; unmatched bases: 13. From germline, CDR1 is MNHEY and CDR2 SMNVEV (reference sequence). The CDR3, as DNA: TGTGCCAGCAGCCCTTTAGCGGGGGTTGGGATTGAGACCCAGTACTTC. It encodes CASSPLAGVGIETQYF.

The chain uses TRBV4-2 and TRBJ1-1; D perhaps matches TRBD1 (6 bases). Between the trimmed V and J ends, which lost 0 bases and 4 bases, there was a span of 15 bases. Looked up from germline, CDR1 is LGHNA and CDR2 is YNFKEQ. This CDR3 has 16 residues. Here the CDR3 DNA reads TGTGCCAGCAGCCAAGATGGGGGGGGCCGGGTCACTGAAGCTTTCTTT. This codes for CASSQDGGGRVTEAFF.

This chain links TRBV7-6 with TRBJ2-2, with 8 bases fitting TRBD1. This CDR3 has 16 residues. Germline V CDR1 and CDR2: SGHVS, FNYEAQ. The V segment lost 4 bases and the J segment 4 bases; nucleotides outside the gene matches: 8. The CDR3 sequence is CASSSTGGIFTGELFF. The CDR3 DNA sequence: TGTGCCAGCAGCTCCACAGGGGGGATTTTCACCGGGGAGCTGTTTTTT.

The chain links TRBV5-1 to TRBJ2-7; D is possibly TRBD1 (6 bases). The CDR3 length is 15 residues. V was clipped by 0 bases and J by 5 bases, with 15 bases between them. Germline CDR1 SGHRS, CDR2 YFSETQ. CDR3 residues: CASSLGDRSRHEQYF. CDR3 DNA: TGCGCCAGCAGCTTGGGAGACAGGAGTAGACACGAGCAGTACTTC.